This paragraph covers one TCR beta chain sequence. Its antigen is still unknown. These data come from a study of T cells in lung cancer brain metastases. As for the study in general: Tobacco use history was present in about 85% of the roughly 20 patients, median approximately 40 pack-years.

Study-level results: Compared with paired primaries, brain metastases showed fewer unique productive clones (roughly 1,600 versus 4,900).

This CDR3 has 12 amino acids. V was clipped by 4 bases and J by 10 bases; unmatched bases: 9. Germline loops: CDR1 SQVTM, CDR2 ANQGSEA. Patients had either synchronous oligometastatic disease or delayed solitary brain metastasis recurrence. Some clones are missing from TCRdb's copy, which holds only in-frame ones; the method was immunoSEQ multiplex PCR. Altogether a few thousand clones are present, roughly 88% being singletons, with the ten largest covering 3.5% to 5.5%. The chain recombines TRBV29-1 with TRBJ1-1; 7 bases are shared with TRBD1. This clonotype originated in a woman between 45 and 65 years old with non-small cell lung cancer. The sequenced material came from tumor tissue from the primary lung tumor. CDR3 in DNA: TGCAGCGTTGCGGGACAGTTGGAAGGAGCTTTCTTT. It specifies CSVAGQLEGAFF.